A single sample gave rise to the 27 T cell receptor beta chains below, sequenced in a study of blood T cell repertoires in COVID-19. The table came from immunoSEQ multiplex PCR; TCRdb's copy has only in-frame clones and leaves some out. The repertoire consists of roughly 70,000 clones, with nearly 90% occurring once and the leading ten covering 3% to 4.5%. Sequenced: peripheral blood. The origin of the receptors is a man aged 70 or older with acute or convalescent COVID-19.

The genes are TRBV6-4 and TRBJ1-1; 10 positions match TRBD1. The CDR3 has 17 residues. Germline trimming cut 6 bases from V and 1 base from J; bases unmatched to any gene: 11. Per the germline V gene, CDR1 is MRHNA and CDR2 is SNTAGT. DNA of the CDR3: TGTGCCAGCAGAATACTAGACAGGGGGCAGAAGAACACTGAAGCTTTCTTT. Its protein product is CASRILDRGQKNTEAFF.

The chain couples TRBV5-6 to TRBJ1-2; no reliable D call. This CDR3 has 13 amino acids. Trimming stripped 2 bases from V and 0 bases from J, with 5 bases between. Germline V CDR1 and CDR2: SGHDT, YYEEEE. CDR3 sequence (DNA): TGTGCCAGCAGCTTTGACACTAACTATGGCTACACCTTC. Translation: CASSFDTNYGYTF.

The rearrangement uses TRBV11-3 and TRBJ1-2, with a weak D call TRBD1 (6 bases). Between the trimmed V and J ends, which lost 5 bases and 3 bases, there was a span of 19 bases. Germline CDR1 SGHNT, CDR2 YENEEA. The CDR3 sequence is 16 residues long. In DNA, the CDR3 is TGTGCCAGCAGCCGCAGTGGGGCAGGGGATCACTATGGCTACACCTTC. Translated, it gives CASSRSGAGDHYGYTF.

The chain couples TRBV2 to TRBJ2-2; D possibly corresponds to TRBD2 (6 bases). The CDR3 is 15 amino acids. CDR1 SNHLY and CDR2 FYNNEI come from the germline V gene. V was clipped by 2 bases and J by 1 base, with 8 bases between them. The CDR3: CASSETSRNTGELFF. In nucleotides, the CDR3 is TGTGCCAGCAGTGAAACTAGCCGGAACACCGGGGAGCTGTTTTTT.

CDR3 sequence reads: CASRLSVDTQYF. The CDR3 nucleotides are TGTGCCAGCAGGTTGAGCGTAGATACGCAGTATTTT. The chain joins TRBV7-2 to TRBJ2-3, with D hard to call. Germline loops: CDR1 SGHTA, CDR2 FQGNSA. The V end was cut by 6 bases, the J end by 5 bases, with 9 bases between. This CDR3 is built from 12 residues.

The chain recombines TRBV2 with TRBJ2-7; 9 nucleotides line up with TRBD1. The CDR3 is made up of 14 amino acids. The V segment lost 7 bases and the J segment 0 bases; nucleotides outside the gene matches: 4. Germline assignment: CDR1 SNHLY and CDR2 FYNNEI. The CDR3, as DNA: TGTGCCAGCAAGGGGACAGGGACCTCCTACGAGCAGTACTTC. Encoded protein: CASKGTGTSYEQYF. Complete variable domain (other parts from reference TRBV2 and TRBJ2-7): EPEVTQTPSHQVTQMGQEVILRCVPISNHLYFYWYRQILGQKVEFLVSFYNNEISEKSEIFDDQFSVERPDGSNFTLKIRSTKLEDSAMYFCASKGTGTSYEQYFGPGTRLTVT.

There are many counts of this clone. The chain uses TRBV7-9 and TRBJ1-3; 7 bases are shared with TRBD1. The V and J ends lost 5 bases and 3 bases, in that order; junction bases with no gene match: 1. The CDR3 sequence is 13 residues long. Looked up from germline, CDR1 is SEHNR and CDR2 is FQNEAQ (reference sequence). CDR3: CASSGTVGNTIYF. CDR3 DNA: TGTGCCAGCAGCGGGACAGTTGGAAACACCATATATTTT.

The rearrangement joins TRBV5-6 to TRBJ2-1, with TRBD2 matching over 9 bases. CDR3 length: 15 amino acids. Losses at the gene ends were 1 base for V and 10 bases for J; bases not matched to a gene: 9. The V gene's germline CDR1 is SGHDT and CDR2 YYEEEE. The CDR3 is CASSLQGGGAGEQFF. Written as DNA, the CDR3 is TGTGCCAGCAGCTTGCAGGGCGGGGGGGCCGGAGAGCAGTTCTTC.

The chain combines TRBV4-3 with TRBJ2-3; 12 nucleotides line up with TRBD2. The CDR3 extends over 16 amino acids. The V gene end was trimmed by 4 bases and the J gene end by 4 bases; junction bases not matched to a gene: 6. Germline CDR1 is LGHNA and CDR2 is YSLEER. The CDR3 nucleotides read TGCGCCAGCAGCCGCCAACTAGCGGGGGGTCCAGATACGCAGTATTTT. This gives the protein CASSRQLAGGPDTQYF.

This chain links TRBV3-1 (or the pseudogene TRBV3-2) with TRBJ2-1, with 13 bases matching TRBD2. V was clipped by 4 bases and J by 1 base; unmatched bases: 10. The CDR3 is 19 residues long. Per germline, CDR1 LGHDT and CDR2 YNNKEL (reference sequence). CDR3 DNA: TGTGCCAGCAGCCCTTCGGGACTAGCGGGGTCTGGGTCCTACAATGAGCAGTTCTTC. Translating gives CASSPSGLAGSGSYNEQFF.

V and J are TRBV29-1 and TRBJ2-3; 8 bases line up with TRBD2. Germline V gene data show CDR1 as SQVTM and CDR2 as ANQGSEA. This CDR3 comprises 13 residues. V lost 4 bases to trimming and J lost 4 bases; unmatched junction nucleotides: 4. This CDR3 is CSVGGTRSDTQYF. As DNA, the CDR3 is TGCAGCGTTGGGGGGACTAGATCAGATACGCAGTATTTT.

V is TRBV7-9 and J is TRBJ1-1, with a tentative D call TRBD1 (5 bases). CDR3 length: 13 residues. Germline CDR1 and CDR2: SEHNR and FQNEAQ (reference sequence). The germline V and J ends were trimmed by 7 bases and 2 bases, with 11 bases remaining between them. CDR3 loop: CASKITGNTEAFF. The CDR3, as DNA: TGTGCCAGCAAGATTACAGGAAACACTGAAGCTTTCTTT.

The CDR3 bases are TGCGCCAGCAGGGTGGACAGGGTGAACAATCAGCCCCAGCATTTT. Its protein is CASRVDRVNNQPQHF. The genes are TRBV10-1 and TRBJ1-5, with 8 positions matching TRBD1. J was trimmed by 3 bases and V by 6 bases; bases with no gene match: 7. The V gene's germline CDR1 is WNHNN and CDR2 SYGVQD (reference sequence). CDR3 length: 15 amino acids.

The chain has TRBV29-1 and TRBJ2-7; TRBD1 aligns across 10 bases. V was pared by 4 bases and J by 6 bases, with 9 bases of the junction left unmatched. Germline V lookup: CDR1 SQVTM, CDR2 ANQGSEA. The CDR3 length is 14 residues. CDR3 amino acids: CSVVSRDRGIEQYF. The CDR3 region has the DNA TGCAGCGTTGTCTCTCGGGACAGGGGTATCGAGCAGTACTTC.

The CDR3 DNA follows: TGTGCCAGCAGTTACAGGGGTTCCTACGAGCAGTACTTC. Translated, it gives CASSYRGSYEQYF. The chain employs TRBV6-5 and TRBJ2-7; the D gene is possibly TRBD1 (5 bases). The CDR3 totals 13 residues. Trimming cost V 2 bases and J 1 base, with 6 bases left between them. Per the germline V gene, CDR1 is MNHEY and CDR2 is SVGAGI.

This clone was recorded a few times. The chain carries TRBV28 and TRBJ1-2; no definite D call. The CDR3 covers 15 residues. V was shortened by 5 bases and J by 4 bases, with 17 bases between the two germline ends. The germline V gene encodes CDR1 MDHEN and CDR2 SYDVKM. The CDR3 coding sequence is TGTGCCAGCAGTCAACGGACCTCGGCGGGCTATGGCTACACCTTC. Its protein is CASSQRTSAGYGYTF.

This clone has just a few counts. This CDR3 is CASSPERGHQPQHF. CDR3 in DNA: TGTGCCAGCAGTCCCGAACGAGGCCATCAGCCCCAGCATTTT. The chain is built from TRBV6-2 or TRBV6-3 and TRBJ1-5; no clear D gene. The CDR3 is made up of 14 amino acids. The germline V gene has CDR1 MNHEY and CDR2 SVGEGT. Deletions cut 5 bases from V and 5 bases from J, with 13 bases between.

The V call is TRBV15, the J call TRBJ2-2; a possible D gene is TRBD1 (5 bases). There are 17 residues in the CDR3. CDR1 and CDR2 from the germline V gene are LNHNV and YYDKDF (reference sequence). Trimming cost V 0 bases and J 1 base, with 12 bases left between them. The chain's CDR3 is CATSRDWGTGNTGELFF. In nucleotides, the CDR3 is TGTGCCACCAGCAGAGATTGGGGAACAGGGAACACCGGGGAGCTGTTTTTT.

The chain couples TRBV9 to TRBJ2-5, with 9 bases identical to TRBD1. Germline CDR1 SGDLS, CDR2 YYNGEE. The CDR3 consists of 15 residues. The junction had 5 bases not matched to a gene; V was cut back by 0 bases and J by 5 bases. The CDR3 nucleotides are TGTGCCAGCAGCGTAGGGGGACAGGGTGGCGAGACCCAGTACTTC. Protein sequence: CASSVGGQGGETQYF.

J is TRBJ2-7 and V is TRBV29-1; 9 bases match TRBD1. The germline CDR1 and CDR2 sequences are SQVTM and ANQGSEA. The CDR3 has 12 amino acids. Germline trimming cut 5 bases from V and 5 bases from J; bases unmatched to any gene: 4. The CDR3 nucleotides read TGCAGCGTTCGACAGGGGGTCAACGAGCAGTACTTC. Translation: CSVRQGVNEQYF.

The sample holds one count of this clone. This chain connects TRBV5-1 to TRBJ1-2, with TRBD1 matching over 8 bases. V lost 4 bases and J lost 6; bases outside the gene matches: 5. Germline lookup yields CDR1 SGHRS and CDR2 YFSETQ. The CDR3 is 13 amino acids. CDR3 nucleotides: TGCGCCAGCAGCCCGGGACAGGTTGATGGCTACACCTTC. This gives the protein CASSPGQVDGYTF.

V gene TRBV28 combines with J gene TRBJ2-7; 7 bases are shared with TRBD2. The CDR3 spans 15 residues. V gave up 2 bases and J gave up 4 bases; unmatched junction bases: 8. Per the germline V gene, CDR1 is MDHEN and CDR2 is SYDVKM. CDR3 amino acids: CASSLSGGGMYEQYF. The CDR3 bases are TGTGCCAGCAGTTTAAGCGGCGGGGGAATGTACGAGCAGTACTTC.

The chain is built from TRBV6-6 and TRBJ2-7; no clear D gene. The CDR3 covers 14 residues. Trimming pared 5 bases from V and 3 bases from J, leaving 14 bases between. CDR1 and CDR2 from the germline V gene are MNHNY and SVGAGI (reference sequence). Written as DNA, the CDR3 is TGTGCCAGCAGTGGCACCTCACATGGCTACGAGCAGTACTTC. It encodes CASSGTSHGYEQYF.

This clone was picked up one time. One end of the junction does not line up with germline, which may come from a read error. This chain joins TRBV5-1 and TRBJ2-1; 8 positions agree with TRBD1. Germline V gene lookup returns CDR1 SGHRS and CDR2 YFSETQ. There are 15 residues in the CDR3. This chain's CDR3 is CASSLGQVPYNEQFF. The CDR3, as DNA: TGCGCCAGCAGTTTGGGACAGGTCCCCTACAATGAGCAGTTCTTC.

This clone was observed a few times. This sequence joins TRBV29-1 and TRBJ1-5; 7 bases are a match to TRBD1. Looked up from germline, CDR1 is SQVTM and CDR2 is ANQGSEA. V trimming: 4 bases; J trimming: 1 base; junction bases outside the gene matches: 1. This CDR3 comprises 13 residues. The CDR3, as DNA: TGCAGCGTTGTGACAGGGAGCAATCAGCCCCAGCATTTT. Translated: CSVVTGSNQPQHF.

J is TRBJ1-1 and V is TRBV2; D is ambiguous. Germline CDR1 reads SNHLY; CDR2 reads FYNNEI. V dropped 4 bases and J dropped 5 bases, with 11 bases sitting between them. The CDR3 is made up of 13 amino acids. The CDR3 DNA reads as TGTGCCAGCAGTGGGGAGGGAGAGACTGAAGCTTTCTTT. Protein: CASSGEGETEAFF.

The CDR3 nucleotides are TGTGCCAGCCGAGGGGGATTTAATGAAAAACTGTTTTTT. Residues: CASRGGFNEKLFF. This rearrangement joins TRBV6-5 to TRBJ1-4; TRBD1 is a possible D gene (6 bases). V was cut by 8 bases and J by 4 bases, with 11 bases left in between. Germline V gene data show CDR1 as MNHEY and CDR2 as SVGAGI. The CDR3 consists of 13 residues.